The 25 T cell receptor beta chains in this list originate from one sample, sequenced in a study of blood T cell repertoires in COVID-19. Clones were read by immunoSEQ multiplex PCR, and TCRdb kept only the in-frame ones, dropping some. The table records 45,000 or so clones, approximately 80% of them present only once. Sequencing used peripheral blood. The receptor set was obtained from a man between 65 and 85 years old with acute or convalescent COVID-19.

J is TRBJ1-2 and V is TRBV27; 7 bases are shared with TRBD1. Germline V gives CDR1 MNHEY, CDR2 SMNVEV (reference sequence). There are 14 residues in the CDR3. The V and J ends lost 5 bases and 5 bases, in that order; junction bases with no gene match: 8. Written as DNA, the CDR3 is TGTGCCAGCAGTCCCACCGGGACAGCATATGGCTACACCTTC. Translating it yields CASSPTGTAYGYTF.

This clone showed up just once. The rearrangement links TRBV6-6 to TRBJ1-1; 7 nucleotides line up with TRBD1. This CDR3 region has 12 residues. V shed 6 bases and J 11 bases; nucleotides not matched to a gene: 9. CDR1 is MNHNY, CDR2 SVGAGI, per germline (reference sequence). DNA for the CDR3: TGTGCCAGCAGAACCGGGACAGTTGCTGCTTTCTTT. The encoded protein is CASRTGTVAAFF.

V is TRBV19 and J is TRBJ1-5; 7 bases are shared with TRBD1. Germline CDR1 is LNHDA and CDR2 is SQIVND (reference sequence). Trimming removed 3 bases from V and 4 bases from J; junction bases left unmatched: 6. The CDR3 consists of 15 residues. CDR3 DNA: TGTGCCAGTAGTATGCGGACAGGAAGTAATCAGCCCCAGCATTTT. The encoded protein is CASSMRTGSNQPQHF.

This chain uses TRBV6-5 with TRBJ1-1; D not certain. V was pared by 2 bases and J by 3 bases, with 7 bases between. This CDR3 has 13 residues. Looked up from germline, CDR1 is MNHEY and CDR2 is SVGAGI. The CDR3 DNA sequence: TGTGCCAGCAGTTACCTGAGGGACACTGAAGCTTTCTTT. Its protein product is CASSYLRDTEAFF.

The chain employs TRBV12-5 and TRBJ2-3; the D gene is possibly TRBD2 (6 bases). Germline CDR1 reads LGHNT; CDR2 reads FRNRAP. The ends were cut back, 6 bases at V and 0 bases at J, with 10 bases in the middle. The CDR3 is 14 residues long. CDR3 protein: CASGRGLSTDTQYF. DNA for the CDR3: TGTGCTAGTGGCCGGGGACTTAGCACAGATACGCAGTATTTT.

The chain has TRBV16 and TRBJ2-7; no clear D gene. The CDR3 length is 15 residues. The V gene's germline CDR1 is KGHSY and CDR2 FQNENV. The germline V and J ends were trimmed by 4 bases and 4 bases, with 17 bases remaining between them. CDR3 protein: CASSRSQQPRYEQYF. In DNA, the CDR3 is TGTGCCAGCAGCCGAAGCCAACAGCCCAGATACGAGCAGTACTTC. The full variable domain, with the rest looked up from reference TRBV16 and TRBJ2-7, is GEEVAQTPKHLVRGEGQKAKLYCAPIKGHSYVFWYQQVLKNEFKFLISFQNENVFDETGMPKERFSAKCLPNSPCSLEIQATKLEDSAVYFCASSRSQQPRYEQYFGPGTRLTVT.

The V and J genes are TRBV4-3 and TRBJ1-2, with D unclear. The CDR3 covers 16 residues. Germline CDR1 reads LGHNA; CDR2 reads YSLEER. Trimming shortened V by 1 base and J by 4 bases, and 16 bases separated the two germline ends. The CDR3, as DNA: TGCGCCAGCAGCCAAGTAGGAGCGGATGCTATCTATGGCTACACCTTC. Protein sequence: CASSQVGADAIYGYTF.

The chain uses TRBV6-2 or TRBV6-3 and TRBJ2-4; weak D call: TRBD2 (6 bases). V lost 2 bases, J lost 6 bases, and 14 bases lay in between. Germline V gene lookup returns CDR1 MNHEY and CDR2 SVGEGT. The CDR3 covers 15 residues. CDR3 loop: CASSYEGTFLNIQYF. CDR3 nucleotides: TGTGCCAGCAGTTACGAGGGGACTTTTCTAAACATTCAGTACTTC.

The chain links TRBV29-1 to TRBJ2-7, with 8 bases aligning to TRBD1. The trim removed 5 bases at V and 5 bases at J, leaving 8 bases unmatched. Germline V gene data show CDR1 as SQVTM and CDR2 as ANQGSEA. The CDR3 is 13 residues long. This chain's CDR3 is CSVRPQGAHEQYF. In DNA, the CDR3 is TGCAGCGTTCGACCGCAGGGGGCCCACGAGCAGTACTTC.

The chain couples TRBV7-9 to TRBJ1-2; D unresolved. V was clipped by 5 bases and J by 1 base, with 14 bases between them. The CDR3 loop spans 15 amino acids. The V gene's germline CDR1 is SEHNR and CDR2 FQNEAQ (reference sequence). This chain's CDR3 is CASSPVVGRNYGYTF. CDR3 DNA: TGTGCCAGCAGCCCTGTGGTTGGGCGTAACTATGGCTACACCTTC.

This rearrangement joins TRBV6-6 to TRBJ1-2; no clear D gene. CDR3 length equals 13 residues. Looked up from germline, CDR1 is MNHNY and CDR2 is SVGAGI (reference sequence). Between the trimmed V and J ends, which lost 6 bases and 7 bases, there was a span of 15 bases. CDR3 amino acids: CASSSQRVRGYTF. The CDR3 DNA follows: TGTGCCAGCAGCTCTCAGCGGGTTCGTGGCTACACCTTC.

This clone was seen a single time. The chain recombines TRBV18 with TRBJ2-5, with TRBD2 as a possible D gene (6 bases). V was shortened by 3 bases and J by 0 bases, with 17 bases between the two germline ends. Germline V gene lookup returns CDR1 KGHSH and CDR2 LQKENI. CDR3 length: 17 residues. The CDR3 bases are TGTGCCAGCTCACCGGGACTGGGGTCAGAGAACCAAGAGACCCAGTACTTC. Translating it yields CASSPGLGSENQETQYF.

The chain is built from TRBV4-3 and TRBJ1-3; D is unclear. V gave up 0 bases and J gave up 10 bases, with 7 bases separating them. CDR3 length: 12 residues. Per the germline V gene, CDR1 is LGHNA and CDR2 is YSLEER. CDR3 protein: CASSQEGRTIYF. DNA for the CDR3: TGCGCCAGCAGCCAAGAAGGGAGGACCATATATTTT.

The V gene is TRBV19, the J gene TRBJ2-3; 12 bases fit TRBD2. The CDR3 contains 15 residues. Germline V gene lookup returns CDR1 LNHDA and CDR2 SQIVND (reference sequence). The J segment lost 5 bases and the V segment lost 6 bases, leaving 6 bases of the junction unmatched. The CDR3 reads CASSFTSGGIDTQYF. CDR3 DNA sequence: TGTGCCAGTAGCTTTACTAGCGGGGGGATAGATACGCAGTATTTT.

This clone was picked up a small number of times. The chain has TRBV29-1 and TRBJ2-1; 8 nucleotides line up with TRBD2. V lost 7 bases, J lost 7 bases, and 9 bases stayed unmatched. Germline V gene lookup returns CDR1 SQVTM and CDR2 ANQGSEA. CDR3 size: 13 residues. The CDR3 reads CSGAGGETNEQFF. The CDR3 DNA reads as TGCAGCGGGGCGGGGGGAGAGACGAATGAGCAGTTCTTC.

This clone occurred a few times. The chain couples TRBV28 to TRBJ2-5; D is perhaps TRBD2 (7 bases). The V gene lost 2 bases and the J gene lost 9 bases, with 13 bases spanning the gap. The CDR3 runs 13 residues. The germline gives CDR1 MDHEN, CDR2 SYDVKM. In DNA, the CDR3 is TGTGCCAGCAGTTTAGGGCAGGGGAGGGCCCAGTACTTC. Protein product: CASSLGQGRAQYF.

The chain links TRBV9 to TRBJ1-3; 8 nucleotides agree with TRBD1. Germline V gives CDR1 SGDLS, CDR2 YYNGEE. The V gene end was trimmed by 3 bases and the J gene end by 3 bases; junction bases not matched to a gene: 11. The CDR3 covers 17 residues. The chain's CDR3 is CASSDGRDRLVGNTIYF. CDR3 bases: TGTGCCAGCAGCGACGGTCGGGACAGGCTAGTTGGAAACACCATATATTTT.

This rearrangement joins TRBV14 to TRBJ1-1; TRBD1 might be the D (6 bases). V gave up 5 bases and J gave up 5 bases, with 12 bases separating them. Germline CDR1 reads SGHDN; CDR2 reads FVKESK. The length of the CDR3 is 13 residues. The CDR3 loop is CASSMQGLTEAFF. For the CDR3, the DNA is TGTGCCAGCAGCATGCAGGGGTTGACTGAAGCTTTCTTT.

The V call is TRBV10-2, the J call TRBJ1-3, with TRBD1 as a possible D gene (5 bases). There are 14 residues in the CDR3. Germline V gives CDR1 WSHSY, CDR2 SAAADI. Trimming took 4 bases from V and 3 from J, leaving 10 bases between them. In DNA, the CDR3 is TGCGCCAGCAGTGTAGGGGCCAATGGAAACACCATATATTTT. Translating it yields CASSVGANGNTIYF.

This chain joins TRBV18 and TRBJ1-2, with D unclear. V lost 3 bases, J lost 4 bases, and 15 bases lay in between. The germline V gene encodes CDR1 KGHSH and CDR2 LQKENI. The CDR3 length is 15 residues. CDR3 sequence: CASSPALLEGYGYTF. As DNA, the CDR3 is TGTGCCAGCTCACCTGCTCTCCTGGAGGGCTATGGCTACACCTTC.

The CDR3 spells CSARLAGLTGELFF. Written as DNA, the CDR3 is TGCAGCGCCCGTTTAGCAGGGCTCACCGGGGAGCTGTTTTTT. This chain joins TRBV29-1 and TRBJ2-2; D is perhaps TRBD1 (5 bases). V lost 7 bases, J lost 4 bases, and 16 bases lay in between. This CDR3 contains 14 residues. The germline CDR1 and CDR2 sequences are SQVTM and ANQGSEA.

V is TRBV12-3 or TRBV12-4 and J is TRBJ1-2; D remains ambiguous. CDR3 length: 12 residues. V lost 3 bases and J lost 4, with 6 bases in between. The CDR3 protein is CASSFHSYGYTF. CDR3 nucleotide sequence: TGTGCCAGCAGTTTTCACAGCTATGGCTACACCTTC.

The CDR3 DNA sequence: TGTGCCAGTAGTTGGACAGGGGTCTCCGGGGATACCCAGTACTTC. Residues: CASSWTGVSGDTQYF. V is TRBV19 and J is TRBJ2-5; TRBD1 agrees at 9 bases. CDR3 length equals 15 residues. Per germline, CDR1 LNHDA and CDR2 SQIVND (reference sequence). Unmatched junction bases numbered 12, after V lost 5 bases and J lost 8 bases.

The chain links TRBV2 to TRBJ1-5; 10 bases fit TRBD1. Germline-derived CDR1 and CDR2 are SNHLY and FYNNEI. The CDR3 extends over 14 amino acids. Trimming cost V 6 bases and J 9 bases; bases outside gene matches: 8. This CDR3 is CASSGDRGLRPQHF. The DNA of the CDR3 is TGTGCCAGCAGCGGGGACAGGGGCTTGAGGCCCCAGCATTTT.

This chain joins TRBV7-3 and TRBJ1-1; D call uncertain. Germline CDR1 and CDR2: SGHTA and FQGTGA. The V end was cut by 1 base, the J end by 1 base, with 10 bases between. The CDR3 extends over 15 amino acids. Here the CDR3 DNA reads TGTGCCAGCAGCTTAATACCGGTCCGGAACACTGAAGCTTTCTTT. Protein: CASSLIPVRNTEAFF.